What follows are 30 T cell receptor beta chains derived from one specimen sequenced in a study of CD4+ T cells in melanoma. Clones were sequenced by immunoSEQ multiplex PCR, and TCRdb holds only the in-frame ones, with some missing. The table has 9,300 or so clones, roughly 63% seen once; the top ten hold approximately 15%. The sample comprised cells from a culture (not recorded whether cultured in vitro). These TCRs come from a human donor with melanoma.

This chain uses TRBV7-2 with TRBJ2-2, with 9 nucleotides matching TRBD1. Looked up from germline, CDR1 is SGHTA and CDR2 is FQGNSA. There are 17 residues in the CDR3. V lost 2 bases to trimming and J lost 4 bases; unmatched junction nucleotides: 8. The CDR3 DNA sequence: TGTGCCAGCAGCTTAAACCGGGACAGGGCTCTCACCGGGGAGCTGTTTTTT. It codes for CASSLNRDRALTGELFF.

V gene TRBV2 combines with J gene TRBJ1-4; 7 nucleotides align to TRBD1. V dropped 5 bases and J dropped 8; count of bases not matched to a gene: 11. The germline V gene encodes CDR1 SNHLY and CDR2 FYNNEI. The CDR3 length is 15 residues. For the CDR3, the DNA is TGTGCCAGCAGTCTACAGGGGATCGCTCGGGAAAAACTGTTTTTT. It specifies CASSLQGIAREKLFF. Complete variable domain (other parts from reference TRBV2 and TRBJ1-4): EPEVTQTPSHQVTQMGQEVILRCVPISNHLYFYWYRQILGQKVEFLVSFYNNEISEKSEIFDDQFSVERPDGSNFTLKIRSTKLEDSAMYFCASSLQGIAREKLFFGSGTQLSVL.

This chain connects TRBV6-6 to TRBJ1-5; tentatively, D is TRBD1 (5 bases). Germline CDR1 MNHNY, CDR2 SVGAGI (reference sequence). Trimming cost V 6 bases and J 0 bases, with 12 bases left between them. The CDR3 is made up of 15 amino acids. CDR3 nucleotides: TGTGCCAGCAGATGGGACGGCAGTAGCAATCAGCCCCAGCATTTT. This encodes CASRWDGSSNQPQHF.

The chain uses TRBV4-1 and TRBJ1-1; D is unresolved. This CDR3 contains 15 residues. The germline V and J ends were trimmed by 3 bases and 0 bases, with 11 bases remaining between them. Germline V gives CDR1 MGHRA, CDR2 YSYEKL. The CDR3 reads CASSQGKGMNTEAFF. The CDR3 DNA follows: TGCGCCAGCAGCCAGGGTAAGGGAATGAACACTGAAGCTTTCTTT.

The CDR3 here is CASSDWAGLATNEKLFF. In nucleotides, the CDR3 is TGTGCCAGCAGTGATTGGGCAGGCCTTGCAACTAATGAAAAACTGTTTTTT. This sequence joins TRBV2 and TRBJ1-4; D remains ambiguous. Between the trimmed V and J ends, which lost 3 bases and 0 bases, there was a span of 14 bases. Germline V gene sequence: CDR1 SNHLY, CDR2 FYNNEI. The CDR3 spans 17 residues.

This clone turned up a few times. J is TRBJ1-1 and V is TRBV7-3; D is perhaps TRBD1 (6 bases). Germline CDR1 SGHTA, CDR2 FQGTGA. The CDR3 is 17 residues long. Trimming took off 4 bases at V and 3 bases at J, with 21 bases between the two ends. The CDR3 DNA reads TGTGCCAGCAGCTCACAACCCATGGGGGGGGCTGACACTGAAGCTTTCTTT. It encodes CASSSQPMGGADTEAFF.

The gene calls are TRBV12-5 and TRBJ1-1; 9 bases line up with TRBD1. Germline CDR1 and CDR2: LGHNT and FRNRAP. The length of the CDR3 is 14 residues. J lost 1 base, V lost 5 bases, and 2 bases had no gene match. CDR3 sequence: CASGLDRGNTEAFF. Written as DNA, the CDR3 is TGTGCTAGTGGTCTGGACAGGGGGAACACTGAAGCTTTCTTT.

V and J are TRBV6-5 and TRBJ1-1; D not certain. V lost 4 bases and J lost 1, with 7 bases in between. CDR3 length equals 13 residues. The germline gives CDR1 MNHEY, CDR2 SVGAGI. The CDR3 nucleotides read TGTGCCAGCAGTTTCTCACGGAACACTGAAGCTTTCTTT. Protein sequence: CASSFSRNTEAFF.

The rearrangement uses TRBV30 and TRBJ2-4; possible D gene TRBD2, 5 bases. The ends were cut back, 0 bases at V and 3 bases at J, with 6 bases in the middle. Germline loops: CDR1 GTSNPN, CDR2 SVGIG (reference sequence). The CDR3 is 13 residues long. The CDR3 loop is CAWSVGSKNIQYF. The CDR3 nucleotides are TGTGCCTGGAGTGTAGGGAGCAAAAACATTCAGTACTTC.

The J gene is TRBJ2-3, the V gene TRBV9, with no clear D. Germline V gene sequence: CDR1 SGDLS, CDR2 YYNGEE. The CDR3 covers 17 residues. Trimming took off 4 bases at V and 2 bases at J, with 20 bases between the two ends. The CDR3 reads CASSPRPSSWATDTQYF. For the CDR3, the DNA is TGTGCCAGCAGCCCTCGCCCGTCTTCGTGGGCCACAGATACGCAGTATTTT.

This clone appeared once. The chain has TRBV5-6 and TRBJ1-3; D is undetermined. This CDR3 has 15 amino acids. The V end was cut by 4 bases, the J end by 0 bases, with 11 bases between. Germline CDR1 is SGHDT and CDR2 is YYEEEE. CDR3 protein: CASSRGSSSGNTIYF. DNA for the CDR3: TGTGCCAGCAGCCGCGGGAGCTCCTCTGGAAACACCATATATTTT.

The chain combines TRBV9 with TRBJ1-6, with 8 bases that match TRBD1. Germline values: CDR1 SGDLS, CDR2 YYNGEE. The CDR3 has 15 amino acids. The V segment lost 3 bases and the J segment 9 bases; nucleotides outside the gene matches: 8. The CDR3 is CASSAGTGWSSPLHF. In nucleotides, the CDR3 is TGTGCCAGCAGCGCAGGGACAGGATGGAGTTCACCCCTCCACTTT. The whole variable domain, filled in from reference TRBV9 and TRBJ1-6, reads DSGVTQTPKHLITATGQRVTLRCSPRSGDLSVYWYQQSLDQGLQFLIQYYNGEERAKGNILERFSAQQFPDLHSELNLSSLELGDSALYFCASSAGTGWSSPLHFGNGTRLTVT.

The chain's CDR3 is CASSTQTGARTQYF. CDR3 bases: TGTGCCAGCAGTACCCAGACAGGGGCTCGGACCCAGTACTTC. The J gene is TRBJ2-5, the V gene TRBV6-6, with 8 bases fitting TRBD1. The CDR3 is made up of 14 amino acids. Trimming at V came to 5 bases and at J to 7 bases, leaving 9 bases not matched to a gene. Germline CDR1 reads MNHNY; CDR2 reads SVGAGI (reference sequence).

This chain connects TRBV2 to TRBJ2-7; TRBD1 matches at 8 bases. The germline V gene has CDR1 SNHLY and CDR2 FYNNEI. There are 13 residues in the CDR3. Trimming cost V 10 bases and J 2 bases; bases outside gene matches: 7. DNA of the CDR3: TGTGCCACCCTGGGGACAGGCACCTACGAGCAGTACTTC. It encodes CATLGTGTYEQYF.

The chain carries TRBV7-9 and TRBJ2-5; 11 positions match TRBD2. The CDR3 is made up of 16 amino acids. With 5 bases clipped from V and 0 bases from J, the junction kept 5 bases outside the gene matches. Looked up from germline, CDR1 is SEHNR and CDR2 is FQNEAQ (reference sequence). The CDR3 here is CASSPGTSGHQETQYF. CDR3 nucleotide sequence: TGTGCCAGCAGCCCCGGGACTAGCGGACACCAAGAGACCCAGTACTTC.

The V and J genes are TRBV4-1 and TRBJ2-1, with 7 bases aligning to TRBD2. J lost 1 base, V lost 5 bases, and 11 bases had no gene match. The germline V gene encodes CDR1 MGHRA and CDR2 YSYEKL. CDR3 length: 17 residues. The CDR3 region is CASSDGGAGVSYNEQFF. The CDR3 nucleotides read TGCGCCAGCAGCGACGGAGGCGCGGGGGTATCCTACAATGAGCAGTTCTTC.

DNA for the CDR3: TGCGCCAGCAGCCAAGACTCCCTTCCGGATGGCTACACCTTC. Protein sequence: CASSQDSLPDGYTF. The V and J genes are TRBV4-1 and TRBJ1-2; no clear D gene. This CDR3 contains 14 residues. Trimming cost V 0 bases and J 6 bases, with 11 bases left between them. The germline V gene encodes CDR1 MGHRA and CDR2 YSYEKL.

This clone has just a few counts. The gene calls are TRBV7-8 and TRBJ2-7, with 7 bases identical to TRBD2. The CDR3 is 14 residues long. V dropped 5 bases and J dropped 0; count of bases not matched to a gene: 4. Germline values: CDR1 SGHVS, CDR2 FQNEAQ. CDR3 DNA: TGTGCCAGCAGCATGAGCGGGGCCTCCTACGAGCAGTACTTC. The encoded protein is CASSMSGASYEQYF.

V usage is TRBV19 and J usage is TRBJ1-2, with a possible D match to TRBD1 (5 bases). The V gene's germline CDR1 is LNHDA and CDR2 SQIVND (reference sequence). Trimming cost V 5 bases and J 2 bases, with 15 bases left between them. The CDR3 runs 15 residues. CDR3 in amino acids: CASSLSGTENYGYTF. In DNA form, the CDR3 reads TGTGCCAGTAGTCTATCCGGGACGGAGAACTATGGCTACACCTTC.

V gene TRBV2 combines with J gene TRBJ2-3, with D perhaps TRBD1 (5 bases). The germline gives CDR1 SNHLY, CDR2 FYNNEI. Trimming took off 2 bases at V and 5 bases at J, with 14 bases between the two ends. This CDR3 is 15 amino acids long. The CDR3 bases are TGTGCCAGCAGTGAACAGGGCTCCCACGGAGATACGCAGTATTTT. This sequence encodes CASSEQGSHGDTQYF.

The CDR3 nucleotides are TGCGCCAGCAGCCAAGGGGGGAGAGAGCAGTACTTC. This gives the protein CASSQGGREQYF. The chain recombines TRBV4-1 with TRBJ2-7, with D tentatively TRBD1 or TRBD2 (5 bases each). Trimming took off 1 base at V and 7 bases at J, with 8 bases between the two ends. The CDR3 consists of 12 residues. The germline V gene has CDR1 MGHRA and CDR2 YSYEKL.

This chain joins TRBV5-1 and TRBJ2-1, with TRBD2 as a possible D gene (6 bases). With 4 bases removed from V and 10 bases from J, the gap between germline ends came to 15 bases. Germline values: CDR1 SGHRS, CDR2 YFSETQ. The CDR3 spans 13 residues. The CDR3 DNA sequence: TGCGCCAGCAGCCCGGGACTCCCCCTAGAGCAGTTCTTC. Amino acids: CASSPGLPLEQFF. Variable domain in full (rest from reference TRBV5-1 and TRBJ2-1): KAGVTQTPRYLIKTRGQQVTLSCSPISGHRSVSWYQQTPGQGLQFLFEYFSETQRNKGNFPGRFSGRQFSNSRSEMNVSTLELGDSALYLCASSPGLPLEQFFGPGTRLTVL.

This clone appeared a few times. The chain carries TRBV30 and TRBJ1-3, with D possibly being TRBD1 (5 bases). This CDR3 contains 15 residues. CDR1 and CDR2 from the germline V gene are GTSNPN and SVGIG (reference sequence). Trimming cost V 2 bases and J 0 bases, with 11 bases left between them. Here the CDR3 reads CAWSTGRYSGNTIYF. For the CDR3, the DNA is TGTGCCTGGAGTACAGGACGGTACTCTGGAAACACCATATATTTT.

This rearrangement joins TRBV5-4 to TRBJ2-7; D is unresolved. Trimming removed 3 bases from V and 4 bases from J, with 8 bases in between. Germline CDR1 reads SGHNT; CDR2 reads YYREEE (reference sequence). The CDR3 extends over 12 amino acids. The CDR3 spells CASSSGRYEQYF. In nucleotides, the CDR3 is TGTGCCAGCAGCTCCGGAAGATACGAGCAGTACTTC.

This clone came up once. The chain employs TRBV6-6 and TRBJ1-5; TRBD1 might be the D (5 bases). The CDR3 is 14 amino acids. The ends were cut back, 5 bases at V and 7 bases at J, with 15 bases in the middle. CDR1 MNHNY and CDR2 SVGAGI come from the germline V gene (reference sequence). The CDR3: CASSTRGARQPQHF. In DNA form, the CDR3 reads TGTGCCAGCAGTACCCGCGGGGCGAGGCAGCCCCAGCATTTT.

The rearrangement uses TRBV4-2 and TRBJ2-2; D might be TRBD1 or TRBD2, each matching 7 bases. The germline V and J ends were trimmed by 3 bases and 4 bases, with 18 bases remaining between them. Germline CDR1 LGHNA, CDR2 YNFKEQ. The CDR3 runs to 17 residues. The DNA for the CDR3 is TGTGCCAGCAGCCACCTAGGGGGGGGACAGATCACCGGGGAGCTGTTTTTT. Encoded protein: CASSHLGGGQITGELFF.

CDR3 sequence reads: CASSGTQYF. In DNA, the CDR3 is TGTGCCAGCAGCGGGACCCAGTACTTC. The J gene is TRBJ2-5, the V gene TRBV6-1; D remains unclear. This CDR3 is built from 9 residues. The V gene lost 6 bases and the J gene lost 7 bases, with 3 bases spanning the gap. The germline V gene encodes CDR1 MNHNS and CDR2 SASEGT.

The V and J genes are TRBV6-5 and TRBJ1-4; a possible D gene is TRBD1 (5 bases). With 6 bases removed from V and 6 bases from J, the gap between germline ends came to 14 bases. Per the germline V gene, CDR1 is MNHEY and CDR2 is SVGAGI. The CDR3 length is 14 residues. The CDR3: CASSPRGFDEKLFF. The CDR3 DNA sequence: TGTGCCAGCAGCCCGAGGGGTTTCGATGAAAAACTGTTTTTT.

This rearrangement joins TRBV4-2 to TRBJ1-4; D gene uncertain. Trimming shortened V by 0 bases and J by 8 bases, and 13 bases separated the two germline ends. Germline CDR1 reads LGHNA; CDR2 reads YNFKEQ. The CDR3 extends over 15 amino acids. The CDR3 DNA reads as TGTGCCAGCAGCCAAGATCTGGGAGGTGGGGAAAAACTGTTTTTT. Translated, it gives CASSQDLGGGEKLFF.

This clone came up a few times. CDR3: CASSERDPVTSSYNEQFF. As DNA, the CDR3 is TGTGCCAGCAGTGAACGGGACCCAGTTACAAGCTCCTACAATGAGCAGTTCTTC. The J gene is TRBJ2-1, the V gene TRBV2; TRBD1 or TRBD2 may be the D gene (5 bases each). This CDR3 contains 18 residues. Between the trimmed V and J ends, which lost 2 bases and 0 bases, there was a span of 17 bases. CDR1 SNHLY and CDR2 FYNNEI come from the germline V gene.